This T cell receptor (beta chain) was sequenced in a study of cytomegalovirus exposure and HLA in healthy donors. The CDR3 is 16 amino acids. Trimming cost V 0 bases and J 5 bases, with 17 bases left between them. Sequencing used immunoSEQ multiplex PCR; TCRdb keeps in-frame clones, though not all of them. The top ten clones hold more than 0.8% of a sample with approximately 270,000 clones, 65% to 90% of them seen once. Separate from the roughly 700-subject first cohort was the approximately 130-subject validation cohort, to which the donors belonged. Findings and caveats of the study: Among TCR beta chains, those listed as cytomegalovirus-associated numbered around 180. Accounts indicate the classifier identified cytomegalovirus status with strong specificity and sensitivity.

As concerns this clone: Its specificity is not known.

This clonotype was obtained from a woman between 18 and 29 years old in good health and CMV-seronegative. Sequencing used PBMCs. The V and J genes are TRBV23-1 and TRBJ2-7; a weak D match, TRBD2 (6 bases). TRBV23-1 is filed as an ORF, its function uncertain. CDR3 loop: CASSQSGRPPGHEQYF. The DNA of the CDR3 is TGCGCCAGCAGTCAATCCGGGAGACCTCCCGGCCACGAGCAGTACTTC.